The 27 T cell receptor beta chains below all came from one sample that was sequenced in a study of T-cell reconstitution after alpha-beta-depleted transplantation in children. It was with unique molecular identifiers that the TCRbeta library was prepared. TCRdb reprocessed the PCR reads with MiXCR, giving one entry per CDR3 protein. The sample carries about 540,000 distinct CDR3 sequences, about 16% recorded once. The sequenced sample was PBMCs from the stem cell graft donor, obtained from the stem cell graft. The source of these receptors is a human donor who donated a stem cell graft to a child with acute lymphoblastic leukemia.

The chain employs TRBV5-1 and TRBJ2-2; D may match TRBD1 or TRBD2 (5 bases each). The ends were cut back, 1 base at V and 2 bases at J, with 12 bases in the middle. This CDR3 has 16 amino acids. Looked up from germline, CDR1 is SGHRS and CDR2 is YFSETQ. CDR3 DNA sequence: TGCGCCAGCAGCTTGTTACCGGGGCTTAACACCGGGGAGCTGTTTTTT. Its protein product is CASSLLPGLNTGELFF.

The chain employs TRBV5-1 and TRBJ2-1, with a weak D call TRBD2 (6 bases). CDR1 and CDR2 from the germline V gene are SGHRS and YFSETQ. The CDR3 runs to 15 residues. Trimming shortened V by 2 bases and J by 3 bases, and 12 bases separated the two germline ends. The CDR3 DNA follows: TGCGCCAGCAGCTTTTCGGGAGAGAACTACAATGAGCAGTTCTTC. It is translated as CASSFSGENYNEQFF.

This clonotype was seen a few times. The chain's CDR3 is CASSVRGRVNEQFF. DNA of the CDR3: TGTGCCAGCAGCGTACGTGGGAGAGTCAATGAGCAGTTCTTC. V gene TRBV9 combines with J gene TRBJ2-1; D is perhaps TRBD2 (5 bases). Germline V gene sequence: CDR1 SGDLS, CDR2 YYNGEE. V was cut by 1 base and J by 6 bases, with 11 bases left in between. CDR3 size: 14 residues.

In this sample, this clonotype turned up a few times. The genes are TRBV5-6 and TRBJ1-6, with D uncertain. The CDR3 length is 17 residues. CDR1 is SGHDT and CDR2 is YYEEEE in the germline V gene. The germline V and J ends were trimmed by 0 bases and 0 bases, with 10 bases remaining between them. The CDR3 coding sequence is TGTGCCAGCAGCTTGGAAGGCCGCTACTCCTATAATTCACCCCTCCACTTT. This gives the protein CASSLEGRYSYNSPLHF.

This clonotype has a handful of counts. The V gene is TRBV12-3 or TRBV12-4, the J gene TRBJ1-2; D may be TRBD1 (6 bases). The CDR3 is 12 amino acids. V lost 4 bases and J 8 bases, leaving 11 bases between the germline ends. In DNA form, the CDR3 reads TGTGCCAGCAGTTGGGGGGCGCGGGGCTACACCTTC. Its translation is CASSWGARGYTF.

The V call is TRBV21-1, the J call TRBJ1-2; the table gives TRBD1 as D, unverified against the DNA. TRBV21-1 is a pseudogene locus. The CDR3 sequence is 13 residues long. This CDR3 reads CASSKTGNRGYTF. The CDR3 DNA sequence: TGTGCCAGCAGCAAGACAGGGAATCGGGGCTACACCTTC.

This clonotype was seen a handful of times. The rearrangement joins TRBV5-1 to TRBJ2-5; D not certain. Germline assignment: CDR1 SGHRS and CDR2 YFSETQ. CDR3 length: 14 amino acids. V lost 6 bases to trimming and J lost 1 base, with 13 bases between them. The CDR3 loop reads CASTRTAGQETQYF. The CDR3 DNA follows: TGCGCCAGCACTCGCACGGCAGGCCAAGAGACCCAGTACTTC.

The CDR3 region has the DNA TGTGCCAGCAGCTTAGGGCCTGGCGGGAGGGGGTCCTACAATGAGCAGTTCTTC. It is translated as CASSLGPGGRGSYNEQFF. The chain couples TRBV7-8 to TRBJ2-1, with TRBD2 matching over 9 bases. From germline, CDR1 is SGHVS and CDR2 FQNEAQ. The V gene end was trimmed by 1 base and the J gene end by 1 base; junction bases not matched to a gene: 8. CDR3 size: 18 residues.

The chain is built from TRBV15 and TRBJ1-1; D perhaps matches TRBD1 (6 bases). CDR1 is LNHNV and CDR2 is YYDKDF in the germline V gene (reference sequence). The CDR3 is made up of 12 amino acids. Deletions cut 3 bases from V and 6 bases from J, with 8 bases between. The CDR3 DNA reads TGTGCCACCAGCAGGAACAGGGCTGAAGCTTTCTTT. Translating it yields CATSRNRAEAFF.

V is TRBV30 and J is TRBJ2-1; 13 bases line up with TRBD2. Looked up from germline, CDR1 is GTSNPN and CDR2 is SVGIG (reference sequence). The CDR3 has 15 residues. V trimming: 5 bases; J trimming: 8 bases; junction bases outside the gene matches: 9. The CDR3 loop reads CAWALGLAGVDEQFF. As DNA, the CDR3 is TGTGCCTGGGCCCTAGGACTAGCGGGAGTTGATGAGCAGTTCTTC.

V is TRBV7-9 and J is TRBJ2-1, with D tentatively TRBD2 (6 bases). Germline V CDR1 and CDR2: SEHNR, FQNEAQ (reference sequence). Trimming stripped 3 bases from V and 5 bases from J, with 14 bases between. The CDR3 is 15 amino acids. The CDR3 nucleotides read TGTGCCAGCAGCTTCGGTGAGGGCGGGAACAATGAGCAGTTCTTC. Translating it yields CASSFGEGGNNEQFF. Filled out from reference TRBV7-9 and TRBJ2-1, the complete variable domain reads DTGVSQNPRHKITKRGQNVTFRCDPISEHNRLYWYRQTLGQGPEFLTYFQNEAQLEKSRLLSDRFSAERPKGSFSTLEIQRTEQGDSAMYLCASSFGEGGNNEQFFGPGTRLTVL.

The chain links TRBV5-6 to TRBJ1-1; TRBD1 matches at 9 bases. CDR1 and CDR2 (germline): SGHDT, YYEEEE. This CDR3 has 15 amino acids. V shed 5 bases, J shed 1 base, and the junction held 6 bases outside the gene matches. The CDR3 coding sequence is TGTGCCAGCAGAGGCGACAGGGGGGGGAACACTGAAGCTTTCTTT. This sequence encodes CASRGDRGGNTEAFF.

The V and J genes are TRBV27 and TRBJ2-1; 15 bases map to TRBD2. This CDR3 comprises 18 residues. V was clipped by 2 bases and J by 0 bases; unmatched bases: 2. CDR1 is MNHEY and CDR2 is SMNVEV in the germline V gene (reference sequence). The CDR3 protein is CASSLGTSGRSSYNEQFF. CDR3 nucleotide sequence: TGTGCCAGCAGTTTAGGGACTAGCGGGAGGAGCTCCTACAATGAGCAGTTCTTC.

This clonotype turned up a few times. V and J are TRBV19 and TRBJ1-2; 7 nucleotides match TRBD1. Germline CDR1 is LNHDA and CDR2 is SQIVND (reference sequence). CDR3 size: 17 residues. V lost 6 bases and J lost 0; bases outside the gene matches: 13. CDR3 amino acids: CASSYRDSRTANYGYTF. The CDR3 DNA reads as TGTGCCAGTAGCTACCGGGACAGCCGTACTGCTAACTATGGCTACACCTTC. Based on the CDR3 plus reference TRBV19 and TRBJ1-2, the full variable domain is DGGITQSPKYLFRKEGQNVTLSCEQNLNHDAMYWYRQDPGQGLRLIYYSQIVNDFQKGDIAEGYSVSREKKESFPLTVTSAQKNPTAFYLCASSYRDSRTANYGYTFGSGTRLTVV.

This clonotype was observed a few times. CDR3: CASSLTLELLHF. CDR3 sequence (DNA): TGTGCCAGCAGTTTGACTCTAGAACTCCTCCACTTT. The chain recombines TRBV12-3 or TRBV12-4 with TRBJ1-6; D is unclear. CDR3 length: 12 amino acids. The V and J ends lost 3 bases and 15 bases respectively, with 12 bases between them.

This clonotype occurred many times. The chain has TRBV29-1 and TRBJ1-1; D is undetermined. V was shortened by 1 base and J by 3 bases, with 3 bases between the two germline ends. In germline, CDR1 is SQVTM, CDR2 ANQGSEA. CDR3 size: 11 residues. The DNA of the CDR3 is TGCAGCGTTGAAGGGGACACTGAAGCTTTCTTT. It is translated as CSVEGDTEAFF.

This clonotype was recorded a few times. The genes are TRBV27 and TRBJ1-5; the D is unclear. The CDR3 spans 15 residues. Trimming stripped 2 bases from V and 6 bases from J, with 14 bases between. Germline V gene lookup returns CDR1 MNHEY and CDR2 SMNVEV (reference sequence). The CDR3 reads CASSLSRWKSQPQHF. DNA of the CDR3: TGTGCCAGCAGTTTAAGTCGGTGGAAAAGTCAGCCCCAGCATTTT.

The chain couples TRBV27 to TRBJ1-1; no definite D call. V lost 5 bases to trimming and J lost 3 bases, with 16 bases between them. Germline-derived CDR1 and CDR2 are MNHEY and SMNVEV (reference sequence). The CDR3 is made up of 15 amino acids. This CDR3 reads CASSPLLLSDTEAFF. Here the CDR3 DNA reads TGTGCCAGCAGTCCACTTCTCCTAAGCGACACTGAAGCTTTCTTT.

This chain links TRBV25-1 with TRBJ1-3; D gene uncertain. Germline CDR1 and CDR2: MGHDK and SYGVNS. This CDR3 contains 15 residues. Trimming took off 2 bases at V and 2 bases at J, with 10 bases between the two ends. For the CDR3, the DNA is TGTGCCAGCAGTGAAAATCCGGGCCCTGGAAACACCATATATTTT. Amino acids: CASSENPGPGNTIYF.

This clonotype was observed a handful of times. The rearrangement links TRBV12-3 or TRBV12-4 to TRBJ2-3; 9 bases line up with TRBD1. The length of the CDR3 is 15 residues. V lost 5 bases to trimming and J lost 4 bases; unmatched junction nucleotides: 7. In DNA form, the CDR3 reads TGTGCCAGCAGTCCAAACAGGGGGCGCGCAGATACGCAGTATTTT. It codes for CASSPNRGRADTQYF.

V and J are TRBV4-1 and TRBJ1-2, with no clear D. V dropped 2 bases and J dropped 5 bases, with 15 bases sitting between them. Per germline, CDR1 MGHRA and CDR2 YSYEKL. The CDR3 is 15 amino acids. The CDR3 DNA follows: TGCGCCAGCAGCCAACCGACCAGGCGACGGTATGGCTACACCTTC. As protein: CASSQPTRRRYGYTF.

There are a few counts of this clonotype. The chain recombines TRBV6-1 with TRBJ2-5; no definite D call. The CDR3 loop spans 16 amino acids. V lost 5 bases and J lost 1, with 17 bases in between. The germline V gene encodes CDR1 MNHNS and CDR2 SASEGT. CDR3 region: CASSFAPHWIQETQYF. For the CDR3, the DNA is TGTGCCAGCAGTTTTGCGCCTCACTGGATCCAAGAGACCCAGTACTTC.

The J gene is TRBJ2-7, the V gene TRBV4-1; 10 positions agree with TRBD1. The CDR3 has 15 amino acids. J gave up 3 bases and V 3 bases, and 5 bases lay outside the gene matches. CDR1 and CDR2 (germline): MGHRA, YSYEKL. CDR3: CASSQEDRGYYEQYF. The CDR3 DNA follows: TGCGCCAGCAGCCAGGAGGACAGGGGGTACTACGAGCAGTACTTC.

The chain uses TRBV3-1 and TRBJ1-2; D gene ambiguous. The germline CDR1 and CDR2 sequences are LGHDT and YNNKEL (reference sequence). The V gene lost 7 bases and the J gene lost 5 bases, with 17 bases spanning the gap. The CDR3 covers 14 residues. The CDR3 is CASTTFGGIYGYTF. In DNA form, the CDR3 reads TGTGCCAGCACCACTTTTGGCGGCATATATGGCTACACCTTC.

In its sample, this clonotype was seen many times. V gene TRBV2 combines with J gene TRBJ1-5, with D possibly matching TRBD1 (5 bases). V shed 4 bases and J shed 4 bases, with 11 bases lying between them. In germline, CDR1 is SNHLY, CDR2 FYNNEI. The CDR3 is 14 amino acids. CDR3: CASSGTSWNQPQHF. CDR3 DNA sequence: TGTGCCAGCAGTGGGACAAGTTGGAATCAGCCCCAGCATTTT.

The chain combines TRBV5-1 with TRBJ2-3; D not certain. Trimming stripped 4 bases from V and 3 bases from J, with 12 bases between. CDR3 length: 14 amino acids. The germline V gene has CDR1 SGHRS and CDR2 YFSETQ. DNA of the CDR3: TGCGCCAGCAGCCCCGACCCGACTACAGATACGCAGTATTTT. The encoded protein is CASSPDPTTDTQYF.

In this sample, this clonotype turned up a few times. The chain joins TRBV12-3 or TRBV12-4 to TRBJ1-6; D is ambiguous. The V end was cut by 3 bases, the J end by 5 bases, with 8 bases between. This CDR3 is built from 14 residues. The CDR3 loop reads CASSLTLNNSPLHF. CDR3 nucleotides: TGTGCCAGCAGTTTGACACTAAATAATTCACCCCTCCACTTT.